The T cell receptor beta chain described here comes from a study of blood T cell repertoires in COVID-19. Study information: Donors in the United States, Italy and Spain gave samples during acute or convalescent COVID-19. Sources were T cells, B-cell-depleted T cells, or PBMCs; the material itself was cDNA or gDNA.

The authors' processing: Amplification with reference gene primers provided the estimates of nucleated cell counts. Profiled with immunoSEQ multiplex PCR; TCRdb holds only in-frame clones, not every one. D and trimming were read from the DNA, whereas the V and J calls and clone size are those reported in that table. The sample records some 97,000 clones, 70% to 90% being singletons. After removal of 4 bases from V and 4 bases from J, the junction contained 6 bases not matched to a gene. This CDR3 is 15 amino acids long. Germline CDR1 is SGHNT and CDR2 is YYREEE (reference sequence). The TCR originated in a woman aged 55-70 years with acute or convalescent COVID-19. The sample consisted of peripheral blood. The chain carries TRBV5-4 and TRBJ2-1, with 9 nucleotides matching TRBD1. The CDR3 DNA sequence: TGTGCCAGCAGCATGGGACAGGGATATTACAATGAGCAGTTCTTC. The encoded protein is CASSMGQGYYNEQFF.